This T cell receptor (beta chain) was sequenced for a study of shared T cell receptors in the human thymus. The CDR3 contains 14 residues. This table comes from immunoSEQ multiplex PCR, and its TCRdb copy is limited to in-frame clones, with some not included. The sample lists some 660,000 clones, 80% to 90% seen once, with roughly 0.0086% in the top ten. The data were also submitted as part of a second study, on human thymus T cells.

The rearrangement links TRBV21-1 to TRBJ2-1; the table's D call, TRBD2, has no DNA check behind it. TRBV21-1 is shown as a pseudogene. The specimen was thymocytes. The source is a boy younger than two with a congenital heart defect. CDR3 DNA: TGTGCCAGCAGCAAATCGACAGCGGGTCATGAGCAGTTCTTC. Translated, it gives CASSKSTAGHEQFF.